This TCR beta chain appears in the sequencing data of a study of blood T cells in healthy people across ages. The authors ran a second PCR of roughly 6 to 12 cycles using a sample-barcoded 5' primer and a J-beta primer mix. Each cDNA molecule carried a tag from a template-switch adaptor that contained 12 random nucleotides. One entry per CDR3 protein, called by TCRdb with MiXCR from the 5' RACE reads. Of about 680,000 distinct CDR3 sequences in the sample, roughly 50% were seen once. A note on this clonotype: Its antigen is not identified.

General study points: Donor CMV status, an unknown factor, possibly confounded changes in expanded clonotypes. A greater number of naive CD4+ cells and higher diversity distinguished long-lived donors from aged donors.

The TCR comes from a woman between 55 and 75 years old in good health. Sequenced sample: blood.

CDR3 coding DNA: TGCAGTGCTAGAGTTCCGACTAGCTCCTACAATGAGCAGTTCTTC. This translates into CSARVPTSSYNEQFF. This chain links TRBV20-1 with TRBJ2-1; possibly TRBD2 for D (6 bases). This CDR3 is built from 15 residues. The V gene lost 1 base and the J gene lost 0 bases, with 10 bases spanning the gap. The germline CDR1 and CDR2 sequences are DFQATT and SNEGSKA (reference sequence).